This T cell receptor beta chain was found in a study of blood T cell repertoires in COVID-19. Across the study: Collection of acute and convalescent COVID-19 samples took place in the United States, Italy and Spain. From T cells, B-cell-depleted T cells, or PBMCs came the material, which was cDNA or gDNA.

This CDR3 has 14 amino acids. Germline values: CDR1 SGDLS, CDR2 YYNGEE. Between the trimmed V and J ends, which lost 4 bases and 5 bases, there was a span of 12 bases. How the authors handled the data: For nucleated cells, counts were estimated from reference gene primer amplification. TCRdb keeps only in-frame clones here, not all; method: immunoSEQ multiplex PCR. D and trimming were read from the DNA, whereas the V and J calls and clone size are those reported in that table. In the table there are fewer than 300,000 clones, approximately 87% of which are singletons. J is TRBJ2-2 and V is TRBV9; D perhaps matches TRBD1 (6 bases). Material for sequencing was peripheral blood. The TCR sequence derives from a woman between 40 and 50 years old who had recovered from COVID-19. CDR3 DNA: TGTGCCAGCAGCACCCAAACAGGGACCGGGGAGCTGTTTTTT. Its protein is CASSTQTGTGELFF.